The entry below describes one T cell receptor (beta chain). Per the authors' pipeline: Reference gene primers were amplified, and this amplification served to estimate nucleated cell counts. Assay: immunoSEQ multiplex PCR; the TCRdb copy retains only in-frame clones and omits some. The DNA gave D and trimming, while V, J and clone size come from that table. The sample holds about 46,000 clones, approximately 80% seen once. Germline lookup yields CDR1 MNHNS and CDR2 SASEGT. Trimming shortened V by 0 bases and J by 8 bases, and 11 bases separated the two germline ends. The CDR3 covers 14 residues. This sample stems from a study of blood T cell repertoires in COVID-19. Study context: Acute and convalescent COVID-19 samples came from the United States, Italy and Spain. PBMCs, B-cell-depleted T cells, or T cells were the source of the cDNA or gDNA that made up the material.

The gene calls are TRBV6-1 and TRBJ2-1, with a weak D call TRBD2 (5 bases). Sequences were obtained from peripheral blood. This clonotype originated in a man aged 60 to 69 with acute or convalescent COVID-19. CDR3 nucleotide sequence: TGTGCCAGCAGTGAAGCATTGGAGCGGCATGAGCAGTTCTTC. Its translation is CASSEALERHEQFF.